This TCR beta chain is from a study of T cell responses to AZD1222 COVID-19 vaccine. Findings and caveats of the study: Only a handful of AZD1222 recipients tested seropositive at baseline. Spike-specific TCR breadth and depth rose after two AZD1222 doses. Unmutated variant regions are reportedly the target of nearly half of TCRs that are spike-specific. Females made up more of the donors, who were largely white British, and clonal diversity may have come out too low.

In regard to this clone: Its specificity is unknown.

The protocol was immunoSEQ multiplex PCR, while the TCRdb copy is restricted to in-frame clones and leaves out a portion. The sample contains 100,000 or so clones, about 87% of which appear only once. This CDR3 spans 16 amino acids. The V end lost 4 bases, the J end lost 4 bases, and 18 bases lay between the germline ends. The germline V gene has CDR1 MGHRA and CDR2 YSYEKL. The clonotype was recovered from an adult in good health. The chain employs TRBV4-1 and TRBJ2-3; tentatively, D is TRBD2 (6 bases). Material: peripheral blood, obtained on day 0 of MenACWY control vaccination. This CDR3 is CASSPPRGARADTQYF. CDR3 nucleotides: TGCGCCAGCAGCCCTCCGCGGGGCGCTCGGGCAGATACGCAGTATTTT.